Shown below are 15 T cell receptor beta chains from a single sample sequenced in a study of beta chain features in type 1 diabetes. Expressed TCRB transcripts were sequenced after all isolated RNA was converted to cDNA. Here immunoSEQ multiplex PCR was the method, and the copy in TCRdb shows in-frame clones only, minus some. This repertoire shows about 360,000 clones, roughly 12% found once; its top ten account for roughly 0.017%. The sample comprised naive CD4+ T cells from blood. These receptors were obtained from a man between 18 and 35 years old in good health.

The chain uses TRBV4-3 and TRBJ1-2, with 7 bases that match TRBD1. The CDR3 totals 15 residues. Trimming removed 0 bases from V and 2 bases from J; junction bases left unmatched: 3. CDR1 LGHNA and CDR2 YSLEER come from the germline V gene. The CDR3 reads CASSQDPQGNYGYTF. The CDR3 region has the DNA TGCGCCAGCAGCCAAGATCCACAGGGGAACTATGGCTACACCTTC.

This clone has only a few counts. The CDR3 is CAWRSGTEAFF. CDR3 coding DNA: TGTGCCTGGAGGTCGGGTACTGAAGCTTTCTTT. The V gene is TRBV30, the J gene TRBJ1-1; D is ambiguous. This CDR3 region has 11 residues. In germline, CDR1 is GTSNPN, CDR2 SVGIG (reference sequence). Deletions cut 3 bases from V and 5 bases from J, with 7 bases between.

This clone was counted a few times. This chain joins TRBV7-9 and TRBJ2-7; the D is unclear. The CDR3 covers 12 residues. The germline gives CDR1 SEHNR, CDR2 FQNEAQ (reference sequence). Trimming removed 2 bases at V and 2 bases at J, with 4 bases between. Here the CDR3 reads CASSLQTYEQYF. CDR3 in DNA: TGTGCCAGCAGCTTACAGACCTACGAGCAGTACTTC.

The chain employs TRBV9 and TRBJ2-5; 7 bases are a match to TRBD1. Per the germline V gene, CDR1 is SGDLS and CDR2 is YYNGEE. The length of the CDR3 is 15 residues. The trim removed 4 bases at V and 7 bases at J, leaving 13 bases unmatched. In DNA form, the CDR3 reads TGTGCCAGCAGCCCTCTCCAGGGGGTGTTCCCGACCCAGTACTTC. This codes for CASSPLQGVFPTQYF. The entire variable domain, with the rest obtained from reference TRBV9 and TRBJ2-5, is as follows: DSGVTQTPKHLITATGQRVTLRCSPRSGDLSVYWYQQSLDQGLQFLIQYYNGEERAKGNILERFSAQQFPDLHSELNLSSLELGDSALYFCASSPLQGVFPTQYFGPGTRLLVL.

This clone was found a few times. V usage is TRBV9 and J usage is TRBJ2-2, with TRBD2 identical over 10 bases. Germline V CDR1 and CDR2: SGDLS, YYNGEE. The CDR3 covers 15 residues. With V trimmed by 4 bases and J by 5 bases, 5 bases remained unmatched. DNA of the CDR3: TGTGCCAGCAGCCACCGGACTAGCGGAACCGGGGAGCTGTTTTTT. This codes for CASSHRTSGTGELFF.

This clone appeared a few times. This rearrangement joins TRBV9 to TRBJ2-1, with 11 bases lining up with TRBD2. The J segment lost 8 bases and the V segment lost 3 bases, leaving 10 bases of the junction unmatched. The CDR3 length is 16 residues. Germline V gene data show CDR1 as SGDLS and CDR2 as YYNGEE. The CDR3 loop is CASSARLAGLVDEQFF. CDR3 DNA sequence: TGTGCCAGCAGCGCAAGACTAGCGGGATTGGTGGATGAGCAGTTCTTC.

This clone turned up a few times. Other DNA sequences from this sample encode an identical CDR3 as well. The CDR3 protein is CAWSRGYGYTF. In DNA form, the CDR3 reads TGTGCCTGGAGCAGGGGCTATGGCTACACCTTC. This chain uses TRBV30 with TRBJ1-2; D might be TRBD1 (6 bases). The CDR3 is 11 residues long. The germline gives CDR1 GTSNPN, CDR2 SVGIG (reference sequence). Deletions cut 3 bases from V and 4 bases from J, with 6 bases between.

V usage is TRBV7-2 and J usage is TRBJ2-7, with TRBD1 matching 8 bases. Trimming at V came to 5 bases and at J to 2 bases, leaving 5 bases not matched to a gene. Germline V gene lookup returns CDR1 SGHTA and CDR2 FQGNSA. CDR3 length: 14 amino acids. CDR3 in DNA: TGTGCCAGCAGCGGGGCACAGGGGGCCTACGAGCAGTACTTC. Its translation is CASSGAQGAYEQYF.

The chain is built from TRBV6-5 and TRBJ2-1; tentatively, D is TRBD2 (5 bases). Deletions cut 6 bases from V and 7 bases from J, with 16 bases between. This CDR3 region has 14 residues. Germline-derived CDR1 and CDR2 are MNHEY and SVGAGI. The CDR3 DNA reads TGTGCCAGCAGAAACGGGGTGCTTGGGAATGAGCAGTTCTTC. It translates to CASRNGVLGNEQFF.

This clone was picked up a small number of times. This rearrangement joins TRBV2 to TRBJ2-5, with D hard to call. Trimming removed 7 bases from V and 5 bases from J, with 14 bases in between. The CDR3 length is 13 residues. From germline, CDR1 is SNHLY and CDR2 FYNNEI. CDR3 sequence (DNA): TGTGCCAGCAACGGCGAGGTTGCCGAGACCCAGTACTTC. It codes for CASNGEVAETQYF. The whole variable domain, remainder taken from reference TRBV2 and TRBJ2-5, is EPEVTQTPSHQVTQMGQEVILRCVPISNHLYFYWYRQILGQKVEFLVSFYNNEISEKSEIFDDQFSVERPDGSNFTLKIRSTKLEDSAMYFCASNGEVAETQYFGPGTRLLVL.

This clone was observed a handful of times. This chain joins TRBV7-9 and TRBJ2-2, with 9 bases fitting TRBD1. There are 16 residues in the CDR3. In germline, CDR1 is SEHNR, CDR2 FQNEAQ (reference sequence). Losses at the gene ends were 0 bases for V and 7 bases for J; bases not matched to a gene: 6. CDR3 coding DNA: TGTGCCAGCAGCTTAGCGGGGACAGGGAGTTTCGGGGAGCTGTTTTTT. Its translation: CASSLAGTGSFGELFF.

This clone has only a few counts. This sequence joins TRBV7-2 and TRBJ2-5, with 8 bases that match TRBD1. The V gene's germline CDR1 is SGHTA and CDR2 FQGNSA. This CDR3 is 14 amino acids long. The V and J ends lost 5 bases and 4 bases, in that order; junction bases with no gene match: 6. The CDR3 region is CASSPRTGPETQYF. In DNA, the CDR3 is TGTGCCAGCAGCCCACGGACAGGGCCAGAGACCCAGTACTTC.

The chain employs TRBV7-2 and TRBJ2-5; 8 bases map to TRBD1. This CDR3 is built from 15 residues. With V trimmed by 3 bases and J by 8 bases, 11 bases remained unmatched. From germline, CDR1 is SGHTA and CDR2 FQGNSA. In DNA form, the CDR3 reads TGTGCCAGCAGCTTCTTCGGACAGGGAGATCGTACCCAGTACTTC. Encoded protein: CASSFFGQGDRTQYF.

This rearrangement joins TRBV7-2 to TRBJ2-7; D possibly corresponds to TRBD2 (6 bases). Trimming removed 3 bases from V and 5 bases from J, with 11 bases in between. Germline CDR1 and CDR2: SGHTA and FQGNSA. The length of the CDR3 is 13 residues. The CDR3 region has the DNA TGTGCCAGCAGCTTCCTACGGGGGAACGAGCAGTACTTC. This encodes CASSFLRGNEQYF.

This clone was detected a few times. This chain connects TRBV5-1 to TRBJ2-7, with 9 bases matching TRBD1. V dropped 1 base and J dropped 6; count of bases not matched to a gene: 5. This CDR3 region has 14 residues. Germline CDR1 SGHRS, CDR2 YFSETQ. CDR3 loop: CASSLRQGESEQYF. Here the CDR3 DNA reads TGCGCCAGCAGCTTGAGACAGGGGGAGAGCGAGCAGTACTTC.